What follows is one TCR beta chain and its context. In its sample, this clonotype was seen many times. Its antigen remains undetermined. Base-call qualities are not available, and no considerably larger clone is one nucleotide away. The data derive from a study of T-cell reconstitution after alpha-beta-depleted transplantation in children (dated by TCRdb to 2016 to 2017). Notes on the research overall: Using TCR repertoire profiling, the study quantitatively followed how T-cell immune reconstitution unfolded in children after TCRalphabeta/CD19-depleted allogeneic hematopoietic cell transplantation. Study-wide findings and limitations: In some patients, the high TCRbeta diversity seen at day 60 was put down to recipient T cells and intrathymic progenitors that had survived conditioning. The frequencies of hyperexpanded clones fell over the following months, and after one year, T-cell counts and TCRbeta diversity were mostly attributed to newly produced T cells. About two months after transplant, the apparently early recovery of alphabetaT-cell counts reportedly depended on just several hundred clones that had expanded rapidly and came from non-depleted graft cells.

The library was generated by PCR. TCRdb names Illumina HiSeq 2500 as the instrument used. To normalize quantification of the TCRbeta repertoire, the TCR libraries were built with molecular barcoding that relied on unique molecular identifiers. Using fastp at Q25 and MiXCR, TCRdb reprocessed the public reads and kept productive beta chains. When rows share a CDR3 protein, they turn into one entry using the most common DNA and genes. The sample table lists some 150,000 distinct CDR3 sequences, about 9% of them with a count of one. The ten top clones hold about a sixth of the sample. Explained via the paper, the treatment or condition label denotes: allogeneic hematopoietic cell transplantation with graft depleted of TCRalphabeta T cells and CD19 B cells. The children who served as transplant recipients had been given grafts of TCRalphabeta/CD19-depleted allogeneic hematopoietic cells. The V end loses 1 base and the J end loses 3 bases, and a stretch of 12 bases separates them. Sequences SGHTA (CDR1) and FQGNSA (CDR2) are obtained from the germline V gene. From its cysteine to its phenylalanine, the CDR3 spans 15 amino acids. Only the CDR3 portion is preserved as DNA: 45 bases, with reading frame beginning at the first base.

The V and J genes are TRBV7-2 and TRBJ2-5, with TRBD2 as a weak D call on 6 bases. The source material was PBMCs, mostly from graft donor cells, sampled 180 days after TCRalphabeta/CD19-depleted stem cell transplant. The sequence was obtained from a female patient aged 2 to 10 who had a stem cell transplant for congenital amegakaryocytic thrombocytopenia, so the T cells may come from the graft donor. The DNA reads TGTGCCAGCAGCTTAGACGTAGGGGAGGAAGAGACCCAGTACTTC. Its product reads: CASSLDVGEEETQYF.